This TCR beta chain emerged from a study of T-cell reconstitution after alpha-beta-depleted transplantation in children. Preparation of the TCRbeta library was carried out with unique molecular identifiers. TCRdb reprocessed the PCR reads via MiXCR and lists one record per CDR3 protein. Of some 500,000 distinct CDR3 sequences listed, about 31% are singletons. CDR1 is MNHEY and CDR2 is SMNVEV in the germline V gene (reference sequence). Trimming took 8 bases from V and 2 from J, leaving 4 bases between them. The CDR3 covers 10 residues. This TCR was recovered from a human donor who donated a stem cell graft to a child with aplastic anemia. Source: PBMCs from the stem cell graft donor, taken from the stem cell graft. This chain links TRBV27 with TRBJ2-7; D unclear. CDR3 in amino acids: CASGAYEQYF. The CDR3 DNA sequence: TGTGCCAGCGGAGCCTACGAGCAGTACTTC.